The clone carrying this T cell receptor beta chain appeared a few times. These data originate in a study of blood T cells in healthy people across ages. Turning to the study itself: Template switching caught about one barcoded beta molecule for each two T cells.

The authors ran a second PCR of 7 to 11 cycles using a sample-barcoded 5' primer and a J-beta primer mix. TCRdb redid the calling of the 5' RACE reads with MiXCR, one entry per CDR3 protein. The sample lists just under 750,000 distinct CDR3 sequences; about 24% were seen once. The CDR3 spans 15 residues. After removal of 2 bases from V and 5 bases from J, the junction contained 4 bases not matched to a gene. Per germline, CDR1 SGHTA and CDR2 FQGTGA. V is TRBV7-3 and J is TRBJ2-3; 10 nucleotides line up with TRBD1. The TCR comes from a man in his 70s in good health. The sequenced material came from blood. The CDR3 DNA follows: TGTGCCAGCAGCTTAGGGACAGGGGCAGAAGATACGCAGTATTTT. Translation: CASSLGTGAEDTQYF. Supplemented by reference TRBV7-3 and TRBJ2-3, the full variable domain reads GAGVSQTPSNKVTEKGKYVELRCDPISGHTALYWYRQSLGQGPEFLIYFQGTGAADDSGLPNDRFFAVRPEGSVSTLKIQRTERGDSAVYLCASSLGTGAEDTQYFGPGTRLTVL.